The entry that follows covers one T cell receptor beta chain sequence. What it binds is not known. The junction shows a germline mismatch at one end, possibly a read error. The record originates from a study of chemoradiotherapy in HPV16-positive cancers. About the study: A couple of HPV16-positive patients' cells yielded candidate HPV-specific clones and common motifs. Findings and caveats of the study: HPV-specific T cells were functionally defined from only a couple of HPV16-positive patients. Candidate HPV-specific clones and E7-related TCR motifs grew in tumor during treatment.

Data came from immunoSEQ multiplex PCR; TCRdb stores just in-frame clones and leaves some out. The sample has about 3,900 clones; around 80% are singletons. Germline CDR1 WNHNN, CDR2 SYGVQD (reference sequence). The CDR3 has 13 residues. Over chemoradiotherapy, repertoires were sampled more than once. The clonotype comes from a human donor with HPV-associated anogenital cancer. The material was tumor tissue, obtained from a patient who underwent chemoradiotherapy. The rearrangement joins TRBV10-1 to TRBJ1-1; D remains ambiguous. CDR3 amino acids: CASNEGMNTEAFF. CDR3 DNA: TGCGCCAGCAATGAGGGAATGAACACTGAAGCTTTCTTT.